These 14 T cell receptor beta chains were sequenced from one sample in a study of blood T cell repertoires in COVID-19. Produced via immunoSEQ multiplex PCR; TCRdb's table is partial and in-frame only. Of nearly 400,000 clones in the sample, about 90% were seen once. Sequences were obtained from PBMCs or T cells enriched from blood (not recorded which). Source of these receptors: a woman aged 25-40 years who had recovered from COVID-19.

The chain links TRBV5-1 to TRBJ2-1, with TRBD2 matching over 11 bases. The CDR3 spans 15 residues. Per germline, CDR1 SGHRS and CDR2 YFSETQ. J gave up 6 bases and V 7 bases, and 9 bases lay outside the gene matches. Here the CDR3 DNA reads TGCGCCAGCCGCCCGACAGGACTAGCGGGCAATGAGCAGTTCTTC. Protein product: CASRPTGLAGNEQFF.

This clone has just one count. This chain joins TRBV7-6 and TRBJ2-1; 9 nucleotides agree with TRBD1. The CDR3 totals 16 residues. Trimming took 4 bases from V and 8 from J; bases not matched to a gene: 12. The germline gives CDR1 SGHVS, CDR2 FNYEAQ. In DNA form, the CDR3 reads TGTGCCAGCAGCTCTGAAGCCGGGACAGGGAGGGATGAGCAGTTCTTC. It encodes CASSSEAGTGRDEQFF.

The chain couples TRBV5-1 to TRBJ1-2; tentatively, D is TRBD1 (6 bases). The germline CDR1 and CDR2 sequences are SGHRS and YFSETQ. There are 12 residues in the CDR3. Trimming took off 5 bases at V and 9 bases at J, with 14 bases between the two ends. The CDR3 reads CASRHTGSRYTF. For the CDR3, the DNA is TGCGCCAGCAGGCATACAGGGAGCCGCTACACCTTC.

The chain joins TRBV13 to TRBJ2-5; 8 bases map to TRBD1. V was pared by 5 bases and J by 5 bases, with 10 bases of the junction left unmatched. The CDR3 runs to 15 residues. Germline V CDR1 and CDR2: PRHDT, FYEKMQ (reference sequence). The CDR3 sequence: CASSRRTGPAETQYF. CDR3 DNA: TGTGCCAGCAGCCGTCGGACAGGGCCGGCCGAGACCCAGTACTTC.

For the CDR3, the DNA is TGTGCCAGCAGCTCAAGACAGGGACGCAATCAGCCCCAGCATTTT. Protein: CASSSRQGRNQPQHF. This chain links TRBV5-6 with TRBJ1-5; 7 positions match TRBD1. The length of the CDR3 is 15 residues. The V and J ends lost 3 bases and 2 bases, in that order; junction bases with no gene match: 5. Germline V gives CDR1 SGHDT, CDR2 YYEEEE.

This chain connects TRBV2 to TRBJ1-5, with unresolved D. Trimming pared 5 bases from V and 0 bases from J, leaving 17 bases between. The germline V gene encodes CDR1 SNHLY and CDR2 FYNNEI. The CDR3 has 17 amino acids. The CDR3 sequence is CASSLIRGRNSNQPQHF. CDR3 bases: TGTGCCAGCAGTCTCATTCGGGGTCGGAATAGCAATCAGCCCCAGCATTTT.

V and J are TRBV11-3 and TRBJ2-2; the D gene is possibly TRBD1 (6 bases). V was trimmed by 4 bases and J by 5 bases, leaving 11 bases between them. The CDR3 extends over 14 amino acids. Germline V gene lookup returns CDR1 SGHNT and CDR2 YENEEA. In DNA, the CDR3 is TGTGCCAGCAGCTCAGTAAGGGGGACCGGGGAGCTGTTTTTT. Residues: CASSSVRGTGELFF.

This chain links TRBV6-6 with TRBJ2-2; D call uncertain. The CDR3 is made up of 13 amino acids. The ends were cut back, 4 bases at V and 2 bases at J, with 5 bases in the middle. Germline CDR1 is MNHNY and CDR2 is SVGAGI (reference sequence). CDR3 in amino acids: CASSLANTGELFF. CDR3 DNA sequence: TGTGCCAGCAGTTTGGCAAACACCGGGGAGCTGTTTTTT.

This chain joins TRBV28 and TRBJ1-4; no definite D call. The germline V gene has CDR1 MDHEN and CDR2 SYDVKM. Trimming pared 3 bases from V and 0 bases from J, leaving 5 bases between. The CDR3 contains 14 residues. CDR3 nucleotides: TGTGCCAGCAGTTTGAGGCCAACTAATGAAAAACTGTTTTTT. Protein product: CASSLRPTNEKLFF.

The chain joins TRBV5-1 to TRBJ2-1; no definite D call. The germline gives CDR1 SGHRS, CDR2 YFSETQ. V was cut by 0 bases and J by 0 bases, with 13 bases left in between. The CDR3 sequence is 17 residues long. The chain's CDR3 is CASSLAFPSSSYNEQFF. The CDR3, as DNA: TGCGCCAGCAGCTTGGCTTTTCCCTCGAGCTCCTACAATGAGCAGTTCTTC.

V usage is TRBV28 and J usage is TRBJ1-2, with D possibly matching TRBD1 (6 bases). Germline lookup yields CDR1 MDHEN and CDR2 SYDVKM. The CDR3 covers 13 residues. The V and J ends lost 5 bases and 7 bases respectively, with 14 bases between them. The CDR3 coding sequence is TGTGCCAGCAGTGCCACAGGGTGGCGTGGCTACACCTTC. This gives the protein CASSATGWRGYTF.

This clone was counted at least ten times. This rearrangement joins TRBV30 to TRBJ2-7, with D uncertain. Trimming took off 4 bases at V and 2 bases at J, with 6 bases between the two ends. Germline CDR1 is GTSNPN and CDR2 is SVGIG (reference sequence). The length of the CDR3 is 11 residues. This chain's CDR3 is CAWKRAYEQYF. DNA for the CDR3: TGTGCCTGGAAGAGAGCCTACGAGCAGTACTTC.

V is TRBV6-6 and J is TRBJ2-7; 8 bases are a match to TRBD2. The CDR3 runs to 16 residues. J lost 3 bases, V lost 2 bases, and 9 bases had no gene match. Germline V CDR1 and CDR2: MNHNY, SVGAGI (reference sequence). CDR3 DNA: TGTGCCAGCAGTTACCACGGGGGGGGCGGACGCTACGAGCAGTACTTC. Protein sequence: CASSYHGGGGRYEQYF.

The rearrangement links TRBV28 to TRBJ1-2; D ambiguous. There are 14 residues in the CDR3. V was pared by 1 base and J by 4 bases, with 10 bases between. CDR1 is MDHEN and CDR2 is SYDVKM in the germline V gene. CDR3 loop: CASSLSHRVYGYTF. The DNA for the CDR3 is TGTGCCAGCAGTTTATCGCACAGAGTCTATGGCTACACCTTC.